This T cell receptor beta chain was identified in a study of cytomegalovirus exposure and HLA in healthy donors. Study-wide points: A subsequent analysis found that TCR clusters from the first cohort also tended to co-occur in the 120 validation repertoires, with about 95% of cluster scores above 0. There were a few CMV-associated chains whose specificity for CMV antigens was confirmed in vitro. Accounts indicate the classifier identified cytomegalovirus status with strong specificity and sensitivity.

There are 15 residues in the CDR3. The V and J ends lost 5 bases and 4 bases, in that order; junction bases with no gene match: 7. The germline gives CDR1 MDHEN, CDR2 SYDVKM. The protocol was immunoSEQ multiplex PCR, while the TCRdb copy is restricted to in-frame clones and leaves out a portion. The sample includes 250,000 to 300,000 clones, roughly 85% of them seen just once. Notes on this clone: The antigen is undetermined.

Sequencing used PBMCs. V usage is TRBV28 and J usage is TRBJ1-1; 10 bases match TRBD1. The receptor was derived from a woman aged 18-35 years in good health and CMV-seronegative. CDR3 sequence (DNA): TGTGCCAGCAGTCGGGACAGGGGCAGGTCCACTGAAGCTTTCTTT. Protein product: CASSRDRGRSTEAFF.